Below, 17 T cell receptor beta chains from the same sample are listed, as sequenced in a study of cytomegalovirus exposure and HLA in healthy donors. The repertoire was sequenced with immunoSEQ multiplex PCR; TCRdb's copy has only in-frame clones and lacks some. The repertoire has about 71,000 clones, about 94% of them found once; the top ten carry roughly 1%. The sample consisted of PBMCs. The receptors originated from a young woman in good health and CMV-seronegative.

The CDR3 nucleotides are TGTGCCATCAGTGAGTCCCAGAACCCTTATGGCTACACCTTC. This gives the protein CAISESQNPYGYTF. The chain joins TRBV10-3 to TRBJ1-2; D not certain. The CDR3 contains 14 residues. The germline CDR1 and CDR2 sequences are ENHRY and SYGVKD. V lost 0 bases to trimming and J lost 5 bases, with 10 bases between them.

J is TRBJ2-2 and V is TRBV5-4; unclear D gene. CDR3 length equals 13 residues. Germline CDR1 and CDR2: SGHNT and YYREEE (reference sequence). V lost 6 bases and J lost 3, with 9 bases in between. This chain's CDR3 is CASTQRDTGELFF. In DNA, the CDR3 is TGTGCCAGCACGCAGCGCGACACCGGGGAGCTGTTTTTT.

The chain is built from TRBV5-6 and TRBJ2-7; a possible D gene is TRBD2 (6 bases). The CDR3 is 18 residues long. Trimming removed 0 bases from V and 0 bases from J, with 19 bases in between. The germline CDR1 and CDR2 sequences are SGHDT and YYEEEE. CDR3 protein: CASSLGETRASPSYEQYF. Here the CDR3 DNA reads TGTGCCAGCAGCTTGGGGGAGACTAGAGCGAGTCCCTCCTACGAGCAGTACTTC.

The chain couples TRBV4-1 to TRBJ1-4, with 9 bases that match TRBD1. CDR1 and CDR2 (germline): MGHRA, YSYEKL. Trimming cost V 3 bases and J 5 bases; bases outside gene matches: 4. The CDR3 spans 15 residues. CDR3 residues: CASSHSGTGNEKLFF. The CDR3 DNA follows: TGCGCCAGCAGCCACTCCGGGACAGGGAATGAAAAACTGTTTTTT.

This clone was detected only once. Here the CDR3 DNA reads TGCGCCAGCAGCTCCGGGACTAGCGGGGGGACTCTTAGCACAGATACGCAGTATTTT. It encodes CASSSGTSGGTLSTDTQYF. The chain combines TRBV4-3 with TRBJ2-3; 15 bases are a match to TRBD2. The J segment lost 0 bases and the V segment lost 5 bases, leaving 9 bases of the junction unmatched. Germline CDR1 reads LGHNA; CDR2 reads YSLEER. CDR3 length: 19 residues.

A single count supports this clone. The chain has TRBV6-4 and TRBJ2-6; TRBD1 agrees at 10 bases. The germline V gene has CDR1 MRHNA and CDR2 SNTAGT. There are 17 residues in the CDR3. The V gene end was trimmed by 1 base and the J gene end by 2 bases; junction bases not matched to a gene: 2. CDR3 sequence reads: CASSDYGTGAGANVLTF. The CDR3, as DNA: TGTGCCAGCAGTGACTATGGGACAGGGGCTGGGGCCAACGTCCTGACTTTC.

The J gene is TRBJ1-2, the V gene TRBV6-5; D is unclear. Germline V gene data show CDR1 as MNHEY and CDR2 as SVGAGI. V lost 0 bases, J lost 8 bases, and 10 bases lay in between. The CDR3 loop spans 13 amino acids. This CDR3 is CASSYSPEVGYTF. As DNA, the CDR3 is TGTGCCAGCAGTTACTCACCGGAGGTGGGCTACACCTTC.

The chain uses TRBV28 and TRBJ2-6; a weak D match, TRBD1 (5 bases). The V end lost 5 bases, the J end lost 1 base, and 9 bases lay between the germline ends. The CDR3 has 15 amino acids. CDR1 and CDR2 from the germline V gene are MDHEN and SYDVKM. The CDR3 is CASSARASGANVLTF. In nucleotides, the CDR3 is TGTGCCAGCAGTGCCAGGGCTTCTGGGGCCAACGTCCTGACTTTC.

This chain links TRBV28 with TRBJ2-7; no reliable D call. V shed 1 base and J shed 3 bases, with 13 bases lying between them. The CDR3 sequence is 15 residues long. The germline V gene encodes CDR1 MDHEN and CDR2 SYDVKM. In nucleotides, the CDR3 is TGTGCCAGCAGTTTATATCGAGTACCCTTCTACGAGCAGTACTTC. This encodes CASSLYRVPFYEQYF.

This rearrangement joins TRBV2 to TRBJ2-1; a weak D match, TRBD2 (7 bases). The germline CDR1 and CDR2 sequences are SNHLY and FYNNEI. The CDR3 consists of 17 residues. The V and J ends lost 8 bases and 5 bases respectively, with 25 bases between them. CDR3 coding DNA: TGTGCCAGCTGGGGGGGCCCGACCGAGCGGCCTGACAATGAGCAGTTCTTC. Translating it yields CASWGGPTERPDNEQFF.

The gene calls are TRBV2 and TRBJ2-3, with 8 bases matching TRBD1. From germline, CDR1 is SNHLY and CDR2 FYNNEI. The CDR3 is 15 amino acids. V shed 3 bases, J shed 3 bases, and the junction held 5 bases outside the gene matches. The CDR3 loop is CASSEVNRGTDTQYF. The CDR3 bases are TGTGCCAGCAGTGAGGTTAACAGGGGGACAGATACGCAGTATTTT.

This chain uses TRBV27 with TRBJ2-3, with 9 bases that match TRBD2. CDR1 is MNHEY, CDR2 SMNVEV, per germline (reference sequence). V was pared by 0 bases and J by 3 bases, with 7 bases of the junction left unmatched. This CDR3 contains 17 residues. The CDR3 is CASSLSPDAGGTDTQYF. CDR3 nucleotides: TGTGCCAGCAGTTTATCCCCGGATGCGGGAGGGACAGATACGCAGTATTTT.

The genes are TRBV30 and TRBJ1-4; D ambiguous. Deletions cut 7 bases from V and 6 bases from J, with 15 bases between. CDR3 length: 13 amino acids. Germline V CDR1 and CDR2: GTSNPN, SVGIG (reference sequence). CDR3 amino acids: CASMALMDEKLFF. CDR3 DNA sequence: TGTGCCTCCATGGCCTTAATGGATGAAAAACTGTTTTTT.

This chain uses TRBV4-1 with TRBJ1-2; D perhaps matches TRBD1 (5 bases). This CDR3 comprises 14 residues. Trimming took off 0 bases at V and 2 bases at J, with 7 bases between the two ends. Germline-derived CDR1 and CDR2 are MGHRA and YSYEKL. For the CDR3, the DNA is TGCGCCAGCAGCCAAGAGCCAGGGAACTATGGCTACACCTTC. It is translated as CASSQEPGNYGYTF.

The chain has TRBV2 and TRBJ2-3; 13 bases align to TRBD2. Germline loops: CDR1 SNHLY, CDR2 FYNNEI. The junction had 8 bases not matched to a gene; V was cut back by 4 bases and J by 1 base. The CDR3 is made up of 18 amino acids. The CDR3 DNA sequence: TGTGCCAGCAGTGGACTAGCGGGGGGTCTACTTGGCACAGATACGCAGTATTTT. It translates to CASSGLAGGLLGTDTQYF.

The J gene is TRBJ2-7, the V gene TRBV7-3; 7 bases are shared with TRBD2. The J segment lost 5 bases and the V segment lost 2 bases, leaving 9 bases of the junction unmatched. Germline V CDR1 and CDR2: SGHTA, FQGTGA. The CDR3 has 15 amino acids. CDR3 coding DNA: TGTGCCAGCAGCTTATGGGGCGGGGGAGAGAACGAGCAGTACTTC. This sequence encodes CASSLWGGGENEQYF.

The CDR3 here is CATTGGDTNTGELFF. CDR3 bases: TGTGCCACAACCGGGGGGGACACGAACACCGGGGAGCTGTTTTTT. V and J are TRBV27 and TRBJ2-2; TRBD2 aligns across 8 bases. CDR3 length: 15 amino acids. Germline V gives CDR1 MNHEY, CDR2 SMNVEV (reference sequence). V dropped 10 bases and J dropped 0; count of bases not matched to a gene: 7.